The sequence of this T cell receptor (beta chain) was determined in a study of T cell responses to AZD1222 COVID-19 vaccine. Using immunoSEQ multiplex PCR, the repertoire was profiled, and TCRdb retains in-frame clones only, with some absent. The table shows around 140,000 clones, with around 90% occurring only once. As for this clone: Antigen unknown.

Looked up from germline, CDR1 is MNHEY and CDR2 is SMNVEV (reference sequence). V dropped 5 bases and J dropped 3; count of bases not matched to a gene: 7. The CDR3 spans 15 residues. General observations from the study: Unmutated regions of variants are reportedly targeted by nearly half of spike-specific TCRs. Dominant CD4 TCR responses targeted spike regions 160-218 and 743-854. Donors were chiefly white British, with a greater number of females, and clonal diversity was perhaps underestimated.

The receptor comes from an adult who received the AZD1222 COVID-19 vaccine. The specimen comprised peripheral blood, sampled 28 days after the second AZD1222 dose. V is TRBV27 and J is TRBJ2-1; 7 bases map to TRBD2. The CDR3 DNA reads TGTGCCAGCAGTCACCCTAGCGGTTTCTACAATGAGCAGTTCTTC. Protein: CASSHPSGFYNEQFF.